The 30 T cell receptor beta chains given below trace back to one sample, sequenced in a study of siplizumab effects on memory and regulatory T cells. Only in-frame clones appear in the TCRdb table, and some are missing; sequencing was by immunoSEQ multiplex PCR. The sample consists of approximately 28,000 clones, around 80% of them appearing once. The source material was memory CD4+ T cells sorted from blood. Receptors originate from a human donor in good health.

The chain combines TRBV9 with TRBJ2-7; the D call may be TRBD1 or TRBD2 (5 bases each). Germline CDR1 reads SGDLS; CDR2 reads YYNGEE. The CDR3 contains 14 residues. V lost 3 bases, J lost 3 bases, and 13 bases lay in between. The CDR3 loop is CASSDGAFDYEQYF. DNA for the CDR3: TGTGCCAGCAGCGACGGGGCGTTTGACTACGAGCAGTACTTC. The full variable domain, in which reference TRBV9 and TRBJ2-7 provide the parts outside the CDR3, is DSGVTQTPKHLITATGQRVTLRCSPRSGDLSVYWYQQSLDQGLQFLIQYYNGEERAKGNILERFSAQQFPDLHSELNLSSLELGDSALYFCASSDGAFDYEQYFGPGTRLTVT.

The chain employs TRBV18 and TRBJ1-2, with TRBD1 matching over 7 bases. The CDR3 covers 14 residues. Germline loops: CDR1 KGHSH, CDR2 LQKENI. J lost 5 bases, V lost 3 bases, and 6 bases had no gene match. The DNA of the CDR3 is TGTGCCAGCTCACCCAGGACAGGAGGGTATGGCTACACCTTC. Protein sequence: CASSPRTGGYGYTF.

CDR3 nucleotides: TGCAGCGTTGAATTCGGGGGACTAGCGGGAGCCTACAATGAGCAGTTCTTC. This gives the protein CSVEFGGLAGAYNEQFF. The rearrangement uses TRBV29-1 and TRBJ2-1, with 14 bases lining up with TRBD2. The CDR3 extends over 17 amino acids. V was clipped by 2 bases and J by 2 bases; unmatched bases: 5. The germline CDR1 and CDR2 sequences are SQVTM and ANQGSEA.

The chain combines TRBV20-1 with TRBJ1-2; a weak D match, TRBD1 (5 bases). Germline CDR1 DFQATT, CDR2 SNEGSKA (reference sequence). The CDR3 extends over 11 amino acids. The CDR3 region has the DNA TGCAGCTGGGGGACGGACTATGGCTACACCTTC. This gives the protein CSWGTDYGYTF.

This clone was counted a few times. V usage is TRBV19 and J usage is TRBJ1-1, with TRBD1 identical over 8 bases. The CDR3 sequence is 15 residues long. Germline-derived CDR1 and CDR2 are LNHDA and SQIVND (reference sequence). The junction had 15 bases not matched to a gene; V was cut back by 3 bases and J by 12 bases. This CDR3 reads CASSITLGTGGSSFF. CDR3 DNA: TGTGCCAGTAGTATCACCCTGGGAACAGGGGGGTCTTCTTTCTTT. The full variable domain, with the rest looked up from reference TRBV19 and TRBJ1-1, is DGGITQSPKYLFRKEGQNVTLSCEQNLNHDAMYWYRQDPGQGLRLIYYSQIVNDFQKGDIAEGYSVSREKKESFPLTVTSAQKNPTAFYLCASSITLGTGGSSFFGQGTRLTVV.

This chain's CDR3 is CASSPSGALTDTQYF. Here the CDR3 DNA reads TGTGCCAGCAGCCCATCCGGGGCCCTCACAGATACGCAGTATTTT. The chain combines TRBV28 with TRBJ2-3; D may correspond to TRBD1 or TRBD2 (5 bases each). The CDR3 loop spans 15 amino acids. Germline CDR1 is MDHEN and CDR2 is SYDVKM. Trimming took 6 bases from V and 2 from J, leaving 15 bases between them.

The V call is TRBV7-2, the J call TRBJ1-1; a possible D gene is TRBD1 (5 bases). Germline CDR1 and CDR2: SGHTA and FQGNSA. V was trimmed by 5 bases and J by 4 bases, leaving 14 bases between them. There are 14 residues in the CDR3. CDR3 amino acids: CASSPSQGGTEAFF. CDR3 coding DNA: TGTGCCAGCAGCCCGTCCCAGGGAGGCACTGAAGCTTTCTTT.

Remarks on this clone: One end of the junction does not line up with germline, which may come from a read error. This chain's CDR3 is CASSQGFRGFPYEQYF. The CDR3 DNA reads TGCGCCAGCAGCCAAGGGTTCCGGGGCTTCCCCTACGAGCAGTACTTC. The genes are TRBV5-4 and TRBJ2-7, with D perhaps TRBD1 or TRBD2 (5 bases each). CDR3 length equals 16 residues. Germline assignment: CDR1 SGHNT and CDR2 YYREEE (reference sequence).

The V call is TRBV23-1, the J call TRBJ1-2; perhaps TRBD1 as D (5 bases). TRBV23-1 is an ORF for which the function is uncertain. The CDR3 has 15 amino acids. Trimming shortened V by 10 bases and J by 0 bases, and 18 bases separated the two germline ends. The CDR3 is CATRGTLGANYGYTF. CDR3 nucleotides: TGCGCCACCCGGGGGACTCTTGGCGCTAACTATGGCTACACCTTC.

A word on this clone: The identical CDR3 is also encoded by other nucleotide sequences in the sample. The rearrangement uses TRBV5-6 and TRBJ2-1; D is possibly TRBD1 (6 bases). The CDR3 totals 15 residues. V was trimmed by 9 bases and J by 2 bases, leaving 18 bases between them. The germline CDR1 and CDR2 sequences are SGHDT and YYEEEE. The CDR3 region is CATTRDTMTYNEQFF. The CDR3 DNA follows: TGTGCCACTACAAGGGACACTATGACCTACAATGAGCAGTTCTTC. Drawing the rest from reference TRBV5-6 and TRBJ2-1, the complete variable domain is DAGVTQSPTHLIKTRGQQVTLRCSPKSGHDTVSWYQQALGQGPQFIFQYYEEEERQRGNFPDRFSGHQFPNYSSELNVNALLLGDSALYLCATTRDTMTYNEQFFGPGTRLTVL.

The CDR3 DNA reads as TGTGCCAGCAGCTTAGGTGCGTCAACATACAATGAGCAGTTCTTC. Translated: CASSLGASTYNEQFF. The V call is TRBV11-3, the J call TRBJ2-1; D is unresolved. CDR1 and CDR2 (germline): SGHNT, YENEEA. V lost 1 base, J lost 4 bases, and 11 bases lay in between. This CDR3 has 15 residues.

This chain uses TRBV2 with TRBJ2-2; tentatively, D is TRBD2 (5 bases). The length of the CDR3 is 13 residues. CDR1 SNHLY and CDR2 FYNNEI come from the germline V gene. V lost 7 bases and J lost 6, with 12 bases in between. The CDR3 is CASKGEGAGELFF. The DNA of the CDR3 is TGTGCCAGCAAAGGAGAGGGAGCCGGGGAGCTGTTTTTT.

This sequence joins TRBV7-2 and TRBJ2-5; TRBD1 is a possible D gene (5 bases). Germline values: CDR1 SGHTA, CDR2 FQGNSA. Trimming pared 2 bases from V and 4 bases from J, leaving 8 bases between. The CDR3 is made up of 13 amino acids. DNA of the CDR3: TGTGCCAGCAGCTTATGGGGCAGAGAGACCCAGTACTTC. This sequence encodes CASSLWGRETQYF.

The V gene is TRBV10-3, the J gene TRBJ2-7; TRBD1 is a possible D gene (6 bases). The CDR3 loop spans 11 amino acids. The germline CDR1 and CDR2 sequences are ENHRY and SYGVKD. V was cut by 5 bases and J by 9 bases, with 11 bases left in between. CDR3 DNA sequence: TGTGCCATCAGTAACAGGGAAGGGCAGTACTTC. It translates to CAISNREGQYF.

The chain couples TRBV19 to TRBJ1-4; D possibly corresponds to TRBD1 (5 bases). From germline, CDR1 is LNHDA and CDR2 SQIVND (reference sequence). The CDR3 consists of 15 residues. The V end lost 4 bases, the J end lost 4 bases, and 13 bases lay between the germline ends. The CDR3 loop reads CASSSLGDYNEKLFF. CDR3 DNA: TGTGCCAGTAGTAGCTTGGGGGACTATAATGAAAAACTGTTTTTT. The complete variable domain, with remaining parts taken from reference TRBV19 and TRBJ1-4, reads DGGITQSPKYLFRKEGQNVTLSCEQNLNHDAMYWYRQDPGQGLRLIYYSQIVNDFQKGDIAEGYSVSREKKESFPLTVTSAQKNPTAFYLCASSSLGDYNEKLFFGSGTQLSVL.

The chain carries TRBV6-1 and TRBJ1-3; no definite D call. The CDR3 extends over 13 amino acids. Germline CDR1 reads MNHNS; CDR2 reads SASEGT. The V and J ends lost 3 bases and 2 bases respectively, with 5 bases between them. Here the CDR3 reads CASSDLAGNTIYF. In nucleotides, the CDR3 is TGTGCCAGCAGTGATTTGGCTGGAAACACCATATATTTT.

V and J are TRBV4-1 and TRBJ1-1, with D maybe TRBD1 (6 bases). The V end was cut by 2 bases, the J end by 4 bases, with 17 bases between. The CDR3 has 16 amino acids. The germline CDR1 and CDR2 sequences are MGHRA and YSYEKL. CDR3 nucleotides: TGCGCCAGCAGCCAACCTCGAACAGGGTGGGGCACTGAAGCTTTCTTT. It encodes CASSQPRTGWGTEAFF.

The V gene is TRBV4-1, the J gene TRBJ2-1; 13 bases align to TRBD2. The trim removed 4 bases at V and 4 bases at J, leaving 4 bases unmatched. Germline lookup yields CDR1 MGHRA and CDR2 YSYEKL. CDR3 size: 16 residues. CDR3: CASSRGGLAGYNEQFF. CDR3 DNA sequence: TGCGCCAGCAGCCGCGGGGGACTAGCGGGATACAATGAGCAGTTCTTC.

The gene calls are TRBV29-1 and TRBJ1-1; 8 nucleotides align to TRBD1. The CDR3 runs 13 residues. Trimming took 7 bases from V and 4 from J; bases not matched to a gene: 8. Germline lookup yields CDR1 SQVTM and CDR2 ANQGSEA. In nucleotides, the CDR3 is TGCAGCGGCACAGGGGGATCGAGCACTGAAGCTTTCTTT. It yields the protein CSGTGGSSTEAFF.

V and J are TRBV9 and TRBJ2-2; D not resolved. The CDR3 has 14 residues. Per germline, CDR1 SGDLS and CDR2 YYNGEE. The V end lost 0 bases, the J end lost 6 bases, and 9 bases lay between the germline ends. Here the CDR3 reads CASSVASNPGELFF. For the CDR3, the DNA is TGTGCCAGCAGCGTAGCAAGTAATCCCGGGGAGCTGTTTTTT.

The chain joins TRBV19 to TRBJ2-1; 9 positions match TRBD2. The CDR3 covers 14 residues. With 6 bases clipped from V and 8 bases from J, the junction kept 8 bases outside the gene matches. Germline CDR1 LNHDA, CDR2 SQIVND (reference sequence). CDR3 in amino acids: CASRARREGDEQFF. The CDR3 nucleotides read TGTGCCAGTAGAGCAAGGCGGGAGGGCGATGAGCAGTTCTTC. Full variable domain (outside the CDR3, taken from reference TRBV19 and TRBJ2-1): DGGITQSPKYLFRKEGQNVTLSCEQNLNHDAMYWYRQDPGQGLRLIYYSQIVNDFQKGDIAEGYSVSREKKESFPLTVTSAQKNPTAFYLCASRARREGDEQFFGPGTRLTVL.

The gene calls are TRBV5-1 and TRBJ2-3; D gene uncertain. The CDR3 consists of 14 residues. In germline, CDR1 is SGHRS, CDR2 YFSETQ. V was shortened by 2 bases and J by 0 bases, with 7 bases between the two germline ends. The CDR3 DNA reads TGCGCCAGCAGCTTAGGGATGAGCACAGATACGCAGTATTTT. Its protein is CASSLGMSTDTQYF.

V is TRBV2 and J is TRBJ2-5; maybe TRBD2 (7 bases). CDR1 is SNHLY, CDR2 FYNNEI, per germline. The CDR3 totals 14 residues. V lost 2 bases and J lost 5, with 12 bases in between. The CDR3: CASSERTAGETQYF. The CDR3 DNA reads as TGTGCCAGCAGTGAACGGACAGCGGGGGAGACCCAGTACTTC.

The V call is TRBV11-3, the J call TRBJ1-1; 12 nucleotides match TRBD1. Germline CDR1 and CDR2: SGHNT and YENEEA. V shed 5 bases and J 3 bases; nucleotides not matched to a gene: 4. The CDR3 sequence is 15 residues long. CDR3 sequence (DNA): TGTGCCAGCAGCGGGACAGGGGGCCGCGACACTGAAGCTTTCTTT. It translates to CASSGTGGRDTEAFF.

This chain connects TRBV5-1 to TRBJ2-1; 14 bases align to TRBD2. CDR1 SGHRS and CDR2 YFSETQ come from the germline V gene. The ends lost 0 bases at V and 7 bases at J; junction bases unmatched: 0. CDR3 length: 15 amino acids. The chain's CDR3 is CASSLGLAGGNEQFF. The CDR3 coding sequence is TGCGCCAGCAGCTTGGGACTAGCGGGAGGGAATGAGCAGTTCTTC.

The table lists this clone with a count of one. The rearrangement joins TRBV7-9 to TRBJ1-3, with D unclear. Germline assignment: CDR1 SEHNR and CDR2 FQNEAQ (reference sequence). CDR3 length equals 13 residues. The V end was cut by 0 bases, the J end by 0 bases, with 0 bases between. This chain's CDR3 is CASSLASGNTIYF. DNA for the CDR3: TGTGCCAGCAGCTTAGCCTCTGGAAACACCATATATTTT.

This clone has a single count. The genes are TRBV21-1 and TRBJ2-5; the table's D gene call, TRBD2, was not cross checked with the DNA. TRBV21-1 is termed a pseudogene. The length of the CDR3 is 14 residues. CDR3 sequence: CASSKPHERETQYF. The CDR3 nucleotides read TGTGCCAGCAGCAAACCCCATGAGCGGGAGACCCAGTACTTC.

J is TRBJ2-3 and V is TRBV16; maybe TRBD2 (5 bases). V dropped 4 bases and J dropped 3 bases, with 11 bases sitting between them. The CDR3 contains 14 residues. Germline V gene lookup returns CDR1 KGHSY and CDR2 FQNENV. CDR3 in DNA: TGTGCCAGCAGCCTACTAGGGATGACAGATACGCAGTATTTT. Protein product: CASSLLGMTDTQYF.

This clone came up a few times. The chain recombines TRBV13 with TRBJ1-2; D is undetermined. The CDR3 totals 15 residues. The V end lost 2 bases, the J end lost 7 bases, and 17 bases lay between the germline ends. From germline, CDR1 is PRHDT and CDR2 FYEKMQ (reference sequence). CDR3 sequence: CASSLPHLEQGGYTF. Written as DNA, the CDR3 is TGTGCCAGCAGCTTACCTCACCTTGAGCAAGGTGGCTACACCTTC.

J is TRBJ1-2 and V is TRBV6-6; TRBD1 aligns across 8 bases. Germline CDR1 reads MNHNY; CDR2 reads SVGAGI (reference sequence). CDR3 length equals 15 residues. Trimming cost V 4 bases and J 8 bases; bases outside gene matches: 12. Written as DNA, the CDR3 is TGTGCCAGCAGTTCCTTCGTCCAGGGGGCAATGGGCTACACCTTC. Its protein product is CASSSFVQGAMGYTF.